The clone carrying this TCR beta chain is a singleton in its sample. Its specificity is not known. A minimum of 5.5 micrograms of total RNA was extracted per sample. This sample was included in a study of blood T cells in healthy people across ages. A J-beta primer mix and a sample-barcoded 5' primer were used in a second PCR of roughly 7 to 12 cycles. The study obtained at least 3 million CDR3-containing paired-end reads from every sample. TCRdb re-analysed the 5' RACE reads in MiXCR, keeping a single row per CDR3 protein. The sample yields roughly 1,500,000 distinct CDR3 sequences, 35% to 45% seen once. CDR1 is MNHEY, CDR2 SMNVEV, per germline (reference sequence). The CDR3 consists of 14 residues. Losses at the gene ends were 6 bases for V and 8 bases for J; bases not matched to a gene: 9. Study findings and constraints: Diversity figures based on one million T cells were deemed too low.

This receptor was taken from a woman aged 18-35 years in good health. Sample: blood. The chain uses TRBV27 and TRBJ1-4; TRBD1 matches 7 bases. CDR3 sequence reads: CASRPGDSWEKLFF. The CDR3 DNA sequence: TGTGCCAGCAGGCCTGGGGACAGTTGGGAAAAACTGTTTTTT.